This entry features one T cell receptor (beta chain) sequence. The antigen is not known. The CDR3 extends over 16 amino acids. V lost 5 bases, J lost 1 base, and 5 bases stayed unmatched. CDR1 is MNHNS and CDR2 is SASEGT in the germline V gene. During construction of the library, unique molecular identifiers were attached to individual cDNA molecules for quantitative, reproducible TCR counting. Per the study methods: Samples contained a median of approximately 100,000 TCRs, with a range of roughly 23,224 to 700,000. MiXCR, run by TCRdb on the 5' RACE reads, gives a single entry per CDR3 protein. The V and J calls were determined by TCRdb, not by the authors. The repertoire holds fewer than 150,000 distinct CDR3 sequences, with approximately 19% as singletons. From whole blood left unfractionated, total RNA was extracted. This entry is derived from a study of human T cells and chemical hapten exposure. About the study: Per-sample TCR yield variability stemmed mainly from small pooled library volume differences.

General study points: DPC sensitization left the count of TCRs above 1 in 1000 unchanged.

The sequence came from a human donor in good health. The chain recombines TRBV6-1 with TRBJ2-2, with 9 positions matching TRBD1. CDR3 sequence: CASSYTGGLNTGELFF. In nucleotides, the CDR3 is TGTGCCAGCAGTTACACAGGGGGCTTGAACACCGGGGAGCTGTTTTTT.